This section outlines one T cell receptor (beta chain) sequence together with its context. This sample was taken from a study of shared clonotypes between healthy human individuals. Selected positively for CCR7 and CD45RO-negative, naive CD8 cells excluded terminally differentiated effector memory CD45RA+ cells. Donors comprised only Caucasian adults living in Nashville, Tennessee. Using immunoSEQ multiplex PCR, the repertoire was profiled, and TCRdb retains in-frame clones only, with some absent. Here the sample spans hundreds of thousands of clones, 96% being singletons. The sequencing sample was made of naive CD8+ T cells sorted from blood. This clonotype was obtained from a woman aged 25 to 45 in good health.

CDR3 protein: CASSQPGQGATEAFF. The DNA for the CDR3 is TGTGCCAGCAGCCAGCCGGGACAGGGGGCTACTGAAGCTTTCTTT. This chain links TRBV4-2 with TRBJ1-1; TRBD1 aligns across 12 bases. The germline gives CDR1 LGHNA, CDR2 YNFKEQ. The CDR3 consists of 15 residues. Trimming took 3 bases from V and 5 from J; bases not matched to a gene: 4.